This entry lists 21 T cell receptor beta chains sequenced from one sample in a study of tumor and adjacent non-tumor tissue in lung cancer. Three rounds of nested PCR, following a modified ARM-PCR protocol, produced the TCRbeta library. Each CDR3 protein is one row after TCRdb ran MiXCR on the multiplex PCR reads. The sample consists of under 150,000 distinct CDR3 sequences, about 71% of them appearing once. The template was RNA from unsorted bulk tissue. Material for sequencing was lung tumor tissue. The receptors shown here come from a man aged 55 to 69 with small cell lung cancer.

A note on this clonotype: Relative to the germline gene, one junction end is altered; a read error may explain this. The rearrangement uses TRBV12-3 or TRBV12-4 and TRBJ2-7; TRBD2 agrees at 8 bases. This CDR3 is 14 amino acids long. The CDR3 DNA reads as TGTGCCAGTAGTTTATCTAGCGGGCGCTACGAGCAGTACTTC. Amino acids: CASSLSSGRYEQYF.

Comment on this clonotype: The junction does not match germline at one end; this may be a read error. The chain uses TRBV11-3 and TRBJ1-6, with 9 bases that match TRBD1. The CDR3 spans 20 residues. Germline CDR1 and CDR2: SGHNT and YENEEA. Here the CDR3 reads CASSRHRDRVSTRTNSSLHF. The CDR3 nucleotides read TGTGCCAGCAGCCGGCACAGGGACAGGGTCTCCACTCGAACAAATTCATCCCTCCACTTT. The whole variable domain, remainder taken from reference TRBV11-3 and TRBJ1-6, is EAGVVQSPRYKIIEKKQPVAFWCNPISGHNTLYWYLQNLGQGPELLIRYENEEAVDDSQLPKDRFSAERLKGVDSTLKIQPAELGDSAVYLCASSRHRDRVSTRTNSSLHFGNGTRLTVT.

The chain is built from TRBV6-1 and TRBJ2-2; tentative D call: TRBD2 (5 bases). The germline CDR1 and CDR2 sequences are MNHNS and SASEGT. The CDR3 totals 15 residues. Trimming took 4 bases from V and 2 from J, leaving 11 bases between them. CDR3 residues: CASSVTRDNTGELFF. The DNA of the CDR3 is TGTGCCAGCAGTGTCACCCGGGATAACACCGGGGAGCTGTTTTTT.

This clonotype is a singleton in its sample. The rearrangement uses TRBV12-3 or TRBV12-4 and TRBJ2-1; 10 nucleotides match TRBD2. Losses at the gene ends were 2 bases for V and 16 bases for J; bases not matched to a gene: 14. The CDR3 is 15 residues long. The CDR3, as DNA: TGTGCCAGCAGTTTATTCACTAGCGGGACCAATGAGTATTTCTTC. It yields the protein CASSLFTSGTNEYFF.

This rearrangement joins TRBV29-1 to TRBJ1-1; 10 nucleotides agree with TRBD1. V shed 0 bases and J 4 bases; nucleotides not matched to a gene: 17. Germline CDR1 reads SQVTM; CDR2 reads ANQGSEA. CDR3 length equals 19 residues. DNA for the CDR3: TGCAGCGTTGAAGATCAAATAGGACAGGGGGTATGGATCCGCACTGAAGCTTTCTTT. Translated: CSVEDQIGQGVWIRTEAFF.

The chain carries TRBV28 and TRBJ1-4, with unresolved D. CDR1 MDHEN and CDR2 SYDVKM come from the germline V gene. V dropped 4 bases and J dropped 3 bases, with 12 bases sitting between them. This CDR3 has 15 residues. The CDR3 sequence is CASSSTRASNEKLFF. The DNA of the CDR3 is TGTGCCAGCAGTTCGACAAGGGCCTCTAATGAAAAACTGTTTTTT.

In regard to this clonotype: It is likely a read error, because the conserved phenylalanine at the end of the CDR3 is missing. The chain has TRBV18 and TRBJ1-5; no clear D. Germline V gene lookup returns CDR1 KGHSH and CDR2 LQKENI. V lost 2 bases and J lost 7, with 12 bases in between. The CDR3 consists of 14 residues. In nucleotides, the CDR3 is TGTGCCAGCTCACCAACGAGGGTAGGACAGCCCCAGCATCTT. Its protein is CASSPTRVGQPQHL.

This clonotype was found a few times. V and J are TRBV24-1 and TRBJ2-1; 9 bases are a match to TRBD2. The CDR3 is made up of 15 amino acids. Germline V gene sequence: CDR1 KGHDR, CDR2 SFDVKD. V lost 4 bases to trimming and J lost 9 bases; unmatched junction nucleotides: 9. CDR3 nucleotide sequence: TGTGCCACCAGTGACCCGGGGCTAGCGGGACTTGAGCAGTTCTTC. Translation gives CATSDPGLAGLEQFF.

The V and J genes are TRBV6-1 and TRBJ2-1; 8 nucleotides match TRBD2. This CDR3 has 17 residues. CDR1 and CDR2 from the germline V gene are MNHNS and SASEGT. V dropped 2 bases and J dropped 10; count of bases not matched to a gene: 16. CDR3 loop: CASSETIAGTRLREQFF. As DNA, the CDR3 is TGTGCCAGCAGTGAAACAATTGCCGGGACTAGATTACGAGAGCAGTTCTTC.

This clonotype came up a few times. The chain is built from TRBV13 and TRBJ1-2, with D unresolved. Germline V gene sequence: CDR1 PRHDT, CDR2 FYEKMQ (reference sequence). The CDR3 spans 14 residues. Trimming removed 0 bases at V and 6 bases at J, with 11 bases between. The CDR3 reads CASSLGPPDHGYTF. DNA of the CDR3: TGTGCCAGCAGCTTAGGTCCCCCAGACCATGGCTACACCTTC. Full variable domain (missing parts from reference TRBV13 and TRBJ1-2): AAGVIQSPRHLIKEKRETATLKCYPIPRHDTVYWYQQGPGQDPQFLISFYEKMQSDKGSIPDRFSAQQFSDYHSELNMSSLELGDSALYFCASSLGPPDHGYTFGSGTRLTVV.

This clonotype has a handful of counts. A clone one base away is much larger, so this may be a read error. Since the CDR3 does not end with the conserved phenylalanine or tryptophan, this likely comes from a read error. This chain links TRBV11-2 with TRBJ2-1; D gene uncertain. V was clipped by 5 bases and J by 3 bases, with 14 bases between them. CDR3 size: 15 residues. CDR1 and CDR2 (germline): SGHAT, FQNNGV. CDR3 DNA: TGTGCCAGCAGCCCCCCGTCCCGGCGCTACAATGAGCAGTTCCTC. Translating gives CASSPPSRRYNEQFL.

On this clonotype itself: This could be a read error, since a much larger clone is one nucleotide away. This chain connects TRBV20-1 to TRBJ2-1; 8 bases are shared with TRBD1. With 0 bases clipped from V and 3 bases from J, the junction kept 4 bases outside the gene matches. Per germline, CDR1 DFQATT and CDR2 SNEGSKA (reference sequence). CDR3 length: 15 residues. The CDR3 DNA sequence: TGCAGTGCTAGAGATCAGGGGGCTAACTACAATGAGCAGTTCTTC. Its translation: CSARDQGANYNEQFF.

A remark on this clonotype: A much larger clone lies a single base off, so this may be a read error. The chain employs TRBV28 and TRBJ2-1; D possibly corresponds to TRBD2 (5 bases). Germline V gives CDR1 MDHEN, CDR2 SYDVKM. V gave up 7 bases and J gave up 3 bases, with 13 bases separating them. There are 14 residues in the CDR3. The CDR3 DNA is TGTGCCAGCATCGCCCCCGGGGACTACAATGAGCAGTTCTTC. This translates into CASIAPGDYNEQFF.

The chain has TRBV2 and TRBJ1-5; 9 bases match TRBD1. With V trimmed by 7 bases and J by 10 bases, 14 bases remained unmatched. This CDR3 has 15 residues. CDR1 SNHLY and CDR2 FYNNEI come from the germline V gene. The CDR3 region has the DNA TGTGCCAGCACGCGGACAGGGGTGGACGCTAACCCCCAGCATTTT. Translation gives CASTRTGVDANPQHF.

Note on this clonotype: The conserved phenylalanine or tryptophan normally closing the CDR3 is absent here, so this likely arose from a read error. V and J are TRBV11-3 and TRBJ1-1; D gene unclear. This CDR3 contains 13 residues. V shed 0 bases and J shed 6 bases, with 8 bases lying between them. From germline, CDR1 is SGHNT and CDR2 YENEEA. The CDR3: CASSLEVGAEAFL. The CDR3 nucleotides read TGTGCCAGCAGCTTAGAAGTGGGCGCTGAAGCTTTCCTT.

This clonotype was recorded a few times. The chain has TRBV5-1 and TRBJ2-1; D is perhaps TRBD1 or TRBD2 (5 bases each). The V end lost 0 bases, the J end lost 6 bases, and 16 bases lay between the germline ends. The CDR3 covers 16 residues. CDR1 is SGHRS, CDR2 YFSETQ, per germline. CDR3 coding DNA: TGCGCCAGCAGCTTGGTGGGGGACCCGATGTTCAATGAGCAGTTCTTC. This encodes CASSLVGDPMFNEQFF.

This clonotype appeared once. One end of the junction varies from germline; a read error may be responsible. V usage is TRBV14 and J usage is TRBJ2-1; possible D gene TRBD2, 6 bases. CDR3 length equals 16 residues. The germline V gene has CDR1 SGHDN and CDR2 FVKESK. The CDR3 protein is CAISQGRRVLLDEQFF. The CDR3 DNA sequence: TGTGCCATCAGCCAAGGGCGGAGGGTCCTACTGGATGAGCAGTTCTTC. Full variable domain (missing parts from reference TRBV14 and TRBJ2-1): EAGVTQFPSHSVIEKGQTVTLRCDPISGHDNLYWYRRVMGKEIKFLLHFVKESKQDESGMPNNRFLAERTGGTYSTLKVQPAELEDSGVYFCAISQGRRVLLDEQFFGPGTRLTVL.

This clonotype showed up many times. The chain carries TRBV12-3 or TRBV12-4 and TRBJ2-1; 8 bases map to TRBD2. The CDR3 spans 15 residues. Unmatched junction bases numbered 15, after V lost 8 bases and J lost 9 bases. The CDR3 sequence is CASGQSGRVDGEQFF. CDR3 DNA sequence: TGTGCCAGCGGTCAAAGCGGGAGAGTAGACGGTGAGCAGTTCTTC.

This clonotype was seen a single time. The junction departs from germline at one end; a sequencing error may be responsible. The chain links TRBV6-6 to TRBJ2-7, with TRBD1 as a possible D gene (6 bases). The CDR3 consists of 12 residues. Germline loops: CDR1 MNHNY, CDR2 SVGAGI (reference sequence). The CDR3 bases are TGTGCCAGGAGTTACAGGGAGTACGGGCAGTACTTC. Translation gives CARSYREYGQYF.

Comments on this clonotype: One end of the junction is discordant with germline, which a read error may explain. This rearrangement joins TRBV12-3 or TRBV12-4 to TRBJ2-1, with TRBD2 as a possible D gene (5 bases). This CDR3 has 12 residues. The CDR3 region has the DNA TGTGCCAGCAGTTTTAGAGGGAATGAGCATTTCTTC. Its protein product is CASSFRGNEHFF.

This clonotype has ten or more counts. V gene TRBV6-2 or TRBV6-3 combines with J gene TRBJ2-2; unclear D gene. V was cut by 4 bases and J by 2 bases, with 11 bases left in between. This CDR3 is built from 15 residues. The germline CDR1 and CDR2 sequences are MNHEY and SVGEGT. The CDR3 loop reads CASSFRHSNTGELFF. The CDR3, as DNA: TGTGCCAGCAGTTTTCGACACTCTAACACCGGGGAGCTGTTTTTT.